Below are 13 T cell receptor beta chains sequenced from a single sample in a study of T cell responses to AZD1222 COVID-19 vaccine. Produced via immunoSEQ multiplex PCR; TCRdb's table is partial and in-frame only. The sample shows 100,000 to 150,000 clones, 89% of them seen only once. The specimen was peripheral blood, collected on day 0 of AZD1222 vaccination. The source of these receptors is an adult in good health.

The CDR3 region is CATSRGGRGDSPLHF. CDR3 coding DNA: TGTGCCACCAGCAGAGGAGGTAGGGGGGATTCACCCCTCCACTTT. The J gene is TRBJ1-6, the V gene TRBV15; tentatively, D is TRBD1 (6 bases). Germline lookup yields CDR1 LNHNV and CDR2 YYDKDF (reference sequence). The CDR3 sequence is 15 residues long. V was shortened by 1 base and J by 8 bases, with 12 bases between the two germline ends. Using reference TRBV15 and TRBJ1-6 for the parts outside the CDR3, the full variable domain is DAMVIQNPRYQVTQFGKPVTLSCSQTLNHNVMYWYQQKSSQAPKLLFHYYDKDFNNEADTPDNFQSRRPNTSFCFLDIRSPGLGDTAMYLCATSRGGRGDSPLHFGNGTRLTVT.

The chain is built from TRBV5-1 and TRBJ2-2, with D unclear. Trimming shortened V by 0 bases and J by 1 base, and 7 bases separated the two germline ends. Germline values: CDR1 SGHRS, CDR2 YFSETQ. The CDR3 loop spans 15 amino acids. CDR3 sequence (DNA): TGCGCCAGCAGCTTGGAAACAGTGAACACCGGGGAGCTGTTTTTT. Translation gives CASSLETVNTGELFF.

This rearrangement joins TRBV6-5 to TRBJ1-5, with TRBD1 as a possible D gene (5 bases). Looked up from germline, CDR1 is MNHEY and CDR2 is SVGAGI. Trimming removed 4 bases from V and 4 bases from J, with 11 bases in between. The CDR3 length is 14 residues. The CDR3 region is CASSLPGPNQPQHF. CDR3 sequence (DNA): TGTGCCAGCAGTTTACCGGGACCGAATCAGCCCCAGCATTTT.

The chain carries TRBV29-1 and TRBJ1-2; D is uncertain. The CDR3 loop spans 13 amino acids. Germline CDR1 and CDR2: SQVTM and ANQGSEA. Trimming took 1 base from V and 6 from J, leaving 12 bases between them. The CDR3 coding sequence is TGCAGCGTTGAAGGGACCGACCGGCATGGCTACACCTTC. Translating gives CSVEGTDRHGYTF.

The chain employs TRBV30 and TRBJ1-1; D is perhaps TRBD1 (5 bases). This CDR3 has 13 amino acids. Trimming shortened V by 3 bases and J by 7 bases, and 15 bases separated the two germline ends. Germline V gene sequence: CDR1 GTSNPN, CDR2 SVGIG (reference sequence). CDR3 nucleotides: TGTGCCTGGAGGGGGAGGGGTTTATATGAAGCTTTCTTT. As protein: CAWRGRGLYEAFF. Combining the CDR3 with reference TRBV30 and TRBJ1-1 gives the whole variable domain SQTIHQWPATLVQPVGSPLSLECTVEGTSNPNLYWYRQAAGRGLQLLFYSVGIGQISSEVPQNLSASRPQDRQFILSSKKLLLSDSGFYLCAWRGRGLYEAFFGQGTRLTVV.

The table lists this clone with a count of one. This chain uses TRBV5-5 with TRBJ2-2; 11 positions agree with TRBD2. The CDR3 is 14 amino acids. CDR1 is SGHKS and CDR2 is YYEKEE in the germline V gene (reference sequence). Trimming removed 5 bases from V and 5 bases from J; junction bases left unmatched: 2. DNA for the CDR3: TGTGCCAGCAGTCTAGCGGGGGGAACCGGGGAGCTGTTTTTT. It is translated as CASSLAGGTGELFF. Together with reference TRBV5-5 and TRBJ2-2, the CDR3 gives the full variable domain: DAGVTQSPTHLIKTRGQQVTLRCSPISGHKSVSWYQQVLGQGPQFIFQYYEKEERGRGNFPDRFSARQFPNYSSELNVNALLLGDSALYLCASSLAGGTGELFFGEGSRLTVL.

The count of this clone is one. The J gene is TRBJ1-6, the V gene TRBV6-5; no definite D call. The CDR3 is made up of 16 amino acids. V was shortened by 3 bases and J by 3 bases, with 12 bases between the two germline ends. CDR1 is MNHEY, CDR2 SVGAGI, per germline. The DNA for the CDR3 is TGTGCCAGCAGTTATTCCACATTGGACTATAATTCACCCCTCCACTTT. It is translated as CASSYSTLDYNSPLHF.

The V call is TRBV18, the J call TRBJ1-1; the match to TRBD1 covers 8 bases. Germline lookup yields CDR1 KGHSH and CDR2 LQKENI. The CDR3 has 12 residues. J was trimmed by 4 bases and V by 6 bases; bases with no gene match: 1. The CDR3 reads CASSDRGTEAFF. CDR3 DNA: TGTGCCAGCTCCGACAGGGGCACTGAAGCTTTCTTT.

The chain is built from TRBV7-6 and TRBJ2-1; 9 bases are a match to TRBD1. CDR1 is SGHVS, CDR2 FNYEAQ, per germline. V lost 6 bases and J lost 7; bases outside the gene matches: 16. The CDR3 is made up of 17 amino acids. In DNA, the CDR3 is TGTGCCAGCAGAGGAAGGTTCGGCTCCGGGACAGGGAATGAGCAGTTCTTC. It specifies CASRGRFGSGTGNEQFF.

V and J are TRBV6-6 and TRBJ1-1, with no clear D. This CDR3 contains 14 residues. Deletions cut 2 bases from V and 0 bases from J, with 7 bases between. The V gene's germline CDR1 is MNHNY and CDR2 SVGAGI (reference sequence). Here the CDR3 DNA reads TGTGCCAGCAGTTACGGTAACTTGAACACTGAAGCTTTCTTT. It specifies CASSYGNLNTEAFF.

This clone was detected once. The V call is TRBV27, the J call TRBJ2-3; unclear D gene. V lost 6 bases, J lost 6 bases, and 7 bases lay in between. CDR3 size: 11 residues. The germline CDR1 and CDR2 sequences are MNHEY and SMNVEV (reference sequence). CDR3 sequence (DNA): TGTGCCAGCAGCTCGAGGGATACGCAGTATTTT. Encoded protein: CASSSRDTQYF.

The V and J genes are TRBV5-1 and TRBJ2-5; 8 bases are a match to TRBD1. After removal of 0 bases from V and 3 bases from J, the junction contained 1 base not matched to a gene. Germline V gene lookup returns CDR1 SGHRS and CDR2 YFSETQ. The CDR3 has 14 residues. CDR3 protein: CASSLEDREETQYF. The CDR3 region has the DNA TGCGCCAGCAGCTTGGAGGACAGGGAAGAGACCCAGTACTTC. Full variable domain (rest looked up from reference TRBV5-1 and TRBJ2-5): KAGVTQTPRYLIKTRGQQVTLSCSPISGHRSVSWYQQTPGQGLQFLFEYFSETQRNKGNFPGRFSGRQFSNSRSEMNVSTLELGDSALYLCASSLEDREETQYFGPGTRLLVL.

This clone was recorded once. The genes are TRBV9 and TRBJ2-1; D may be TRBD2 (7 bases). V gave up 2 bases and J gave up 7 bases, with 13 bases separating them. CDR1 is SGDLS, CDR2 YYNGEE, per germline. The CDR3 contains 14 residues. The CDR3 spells CASSVGGLRNEQFF. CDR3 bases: TGTGCCAGCAGCGTGGGGGGGCTCCGGAATGAGCAGTTCTTC.